This note documents a single T cell receptor (beta chain) sequence. This specimen belongs to a study of blood T cell repertoires in COVID-19. Whole-study context: The samples span acute and convalescent COVID-19 from the United States, Italy and Spain. PBMCs, B-cell-depleted T cells, or T cells provided the cDNA or gDNA that made up the material.

Germline CDR1 reads SNHLY; CDR2 reads FYNNEI. Deletions cut 11 bases from V and 2 bases from J, with 16 bases between. This CDR3 is 14 amino acids long. Original data processing: Amplifying reference gene primers gave estimates of nucleated cell counts. TCRdb keeps only in-frame clones here, not all; method: immunoSEQ multiplex PCR. V and J calls and clone size are copied from that table; D and trimming were computed from the DNA. The table records around 140,000 clones, under 90% of them present only once. The sequenced material came from peripheral blood. The TCR originated in a human donor in a cohort sampled during active COVID-19. The chain is built from TRBV2 and TRBJ1-3, with a possible D match to TRBD1 (6 bases). The CDR3 nucleotides read TGTGCCTCACACAGGGTAACTACTGGAAACACCATATATTTT. This sequence encodes CASHRVTTGNTIYF.